The clone carrying this T cell receptor beta chain has a handful of counts. Its antigen is not identified. The likely explanation is a read error, given a far larger clone one base away. The CDR3 does not close with the conserved phenylalanine or tryptophan, likely indicating a read error. Researchers ran the PCR with 60 Vbeta and 13 Jbeta primers. The data were produced by immunoSEQ multiplex PCR, yet TCRdb's version contains in-frame clones alone and is incomplete. This table has under 200,000 clones, 12% appearing once. The CDR3 totals 12 residues. The germline CDR1 and CDR2 sequences are LNHDA and SQIVND (reference sequence). V was shortened by 8 bases and J by 4 bases, with 11 bases between the two germline ends. This sample is part of a study of cytomegalovirus exposure and HLA in healthy donors. General observations from the study: In an earlier analysis, most TCR beta V segments were productive about 87% or about 30% of the time. Relative to equally common others, HLA-associated TCR beta chains showed greater clonal expansion in a later analysis. A link between a missense DCLRE1C variant and TCR beta V- and J-gene trimming emerged from a later analysis. In a later analysis, an Asian-associated ancestry cluster reportedly showed fewer N-insertions than the 666-donor mean.

This chain links TRBV19 with TRBJ1-1; no reliable D call. The sample was PBMCs. The origin of this receptor is a man aged 45 to 65 in good health and CMV-seropositive. This CDR3 is CASGLEGTEAFV. The CDR3 coding sequence is TGTGCCAGTGGATTAGAGGGCACTGAAGCTTTCGTT.